These T cell receptor beta chains were read from a single sample in a study of metastatic and nonmetastatic thyroid tumors. With MiXCR, TCRdb called clones anew from the PCR reads. This table holds roughly 35,000 clones, 16% found once. Sequenced sample: blood. The receptors were sampled from a female donor with papillary thyroid cancer or a benign thyroid nodule (not recorded which). Some clones in this sample may be carry-over from other donors' samples. Both conserved end residues are part of each CDR3. Fields, in order: clone size, D gene, J gene, V gene, CDR3 DNA, CDR3 protein. D genes are given only for firm matches. The size of a clone is reported for some rows only, either as once, few or many, or as a class for expanded clones.

size: -
D: -
J: TRBJ2-1
V: TRBV24-1
DNA: TGTGCCACCATCTTGGGGCCTCCGAATGAGCAGTTCTTC
CDR3: CATILGPPNEQFF

size: many
D: -
J: TRBJ1-1
V: TRBV5-8
DNA: TGTGCCAGCAGCGACAGACAGGAGGTGAACACTGAAGCTTTCTTT
CDR3: CASSDRQEVNTEAFF

size: many
D: TRBD1
J: TRBJ1-4
V: TRBV7-3
DNA: TGTGCCAGCAGCTCAGACAGGGGCGAAAAACTGTTTTTT
CDR3: CASSSDRGEKLFF

size: -
D: -
J: TRBJ1-1
V: TRBV30
DNA: TGTGCCTGGCGTCGACAGGCGAACACTGAAGCTTTCTTT
CDR3: CAWRRQANTEAFF

size: -
D: -
J: TRBJ1-2
V: TRBV12-3/TRBV12-4
DNA: TGTGCCAGCACCTTCGGGGGATTTGTGGGGGGCTACACCTTC
CDR3: CASTFGGFVGGYTF

size: many
D: -
J: TRBJ1-1
V: TRBV30
DNA: TGTGCCTGGAGTCCCTTCACTGAAGCTTTCTTT
CDR3: CAWSPFTEAFF

size: many
D: -
J: TRBJ2-2
V: TRBV20-1
DNA: TGCAGTGCTAGGGCCCAGGGTACCGGGGAGCTGTTTTTT
CDR3: CSARAQGTGELFF

size: few
D: -
J: TRBJ2-7
V: TRBV7-3
DNA: TGTGCCAGCATCCCGCGAAGCTGCTACGAGCAGTACTTC
CDR3: CASIPRSCYEQYF

size: many
D: -
J: TRBJ1-1
V: TRBV5-5
DNA: TGTGCCAGCAGCTTGGAAGGCAGGGATGCTTTCTTT
CDR3: CASSLEGRDAFF

size: many
D: -
J: TRBJ2-3
V: TRBV7-2
DNA: TGTGCCAGCAGATCAGGGTCTTCAGATACGCAGTATTTT
CDR3: CASRSGSSDTQYF